The present T cell receptor beta chain was sequenced within a study of follicular helper T cells after annual influenza vaccination. Time point here: 2014-2015 season, pre-vaccination. No donor had influenza vaccine in the prior 6 months; all lived in the community. The sample holds a few counts of this clone. The antigen is undetermined. This CDR3 spans 15 amino acids. The germline gives CDR1 SGHTA, CDR2 FQGNSA. J was trimmed by 5 bases and V by 2 bases; bases with no gene match: 3. Data came from immunoSEQ multiplex PCR; TCRdb stores just in-frame clones and leaves some out. The profile shows about 11,000 clones, 81% of them singletons. Findings of the study overall: Day 7 ICOS+CD38+ clones were most often found later in ICOS-CD38- cTfh cells. Plasmablast frequency change correlated with clonality change in ICOS+CD38+ cTfh.

V is TRBV7-2 and J is TRBJ2-4; 10 positions match TRBD2. The specimen was CXCR5- memory CD4+ T cells sorted from blood, collected on the day of influenza vaccination. The receptor was derived from an adult who received the influenza vaccine. The CDR3 nucleotides read TGTGCCAGCAGCTTAAGGACTAGCGGTCAAAACATTCAGTACTTC. Its translation is CASSLRTSGQNIQYF. The full variable domain, its missing parts supplied by reference TRBV7-2 and TRBJ2-4, is GAGVSQSPSNKVTEKGKDVELRCDPISGHTALYWYRQSLGQGLEFLIYFQGNSAPDKSGLPSDRFSAERTGGSVSTLTIQRTQQEDSAVYLCASSLRTSGQNIQYFGAGTRLSVL.